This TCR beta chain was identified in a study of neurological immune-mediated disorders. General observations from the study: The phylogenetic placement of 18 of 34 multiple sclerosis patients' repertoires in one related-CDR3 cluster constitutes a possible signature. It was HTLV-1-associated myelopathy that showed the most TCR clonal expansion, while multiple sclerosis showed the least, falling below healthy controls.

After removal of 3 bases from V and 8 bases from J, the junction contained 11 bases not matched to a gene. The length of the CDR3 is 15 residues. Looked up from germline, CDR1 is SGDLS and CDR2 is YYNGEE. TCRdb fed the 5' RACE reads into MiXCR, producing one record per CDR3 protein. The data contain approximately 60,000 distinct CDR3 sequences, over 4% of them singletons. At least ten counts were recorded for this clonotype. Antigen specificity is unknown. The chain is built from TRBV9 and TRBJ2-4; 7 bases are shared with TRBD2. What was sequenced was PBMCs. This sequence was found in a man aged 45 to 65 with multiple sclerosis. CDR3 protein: CASSEIPGGSDIQYF. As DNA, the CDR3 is TGTGCCAGCAGCGAGATCCCCGGCGGGAGCGACATTCAGTACTTC.